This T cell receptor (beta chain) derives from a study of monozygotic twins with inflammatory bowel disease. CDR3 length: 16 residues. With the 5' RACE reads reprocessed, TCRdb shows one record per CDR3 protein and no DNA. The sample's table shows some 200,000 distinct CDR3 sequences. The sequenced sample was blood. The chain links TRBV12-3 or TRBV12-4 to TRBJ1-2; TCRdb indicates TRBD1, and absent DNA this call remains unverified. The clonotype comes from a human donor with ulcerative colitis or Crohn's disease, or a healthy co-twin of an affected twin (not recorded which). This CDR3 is CASSPLPRTEGYGYTF.